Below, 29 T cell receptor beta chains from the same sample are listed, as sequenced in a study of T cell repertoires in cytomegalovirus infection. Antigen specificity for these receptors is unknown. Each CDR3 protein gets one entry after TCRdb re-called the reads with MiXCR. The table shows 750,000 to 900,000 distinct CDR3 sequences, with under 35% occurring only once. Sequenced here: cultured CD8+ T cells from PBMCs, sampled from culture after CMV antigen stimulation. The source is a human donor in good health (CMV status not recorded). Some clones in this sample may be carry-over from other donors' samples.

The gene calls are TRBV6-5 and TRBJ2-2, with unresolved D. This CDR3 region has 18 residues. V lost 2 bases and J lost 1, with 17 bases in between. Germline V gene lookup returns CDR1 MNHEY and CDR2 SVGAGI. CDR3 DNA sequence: TGTGCCAGCAGTTACAAGGGCAGCGAATTTATGAACACCGGGGAGCTGTTTTTT. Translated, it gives CASSYKGSEFMNTGELFF.

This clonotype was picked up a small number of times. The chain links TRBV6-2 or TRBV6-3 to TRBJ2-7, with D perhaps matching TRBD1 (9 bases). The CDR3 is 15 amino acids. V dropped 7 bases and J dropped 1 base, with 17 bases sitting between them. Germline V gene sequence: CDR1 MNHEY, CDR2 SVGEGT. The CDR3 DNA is TGTGCCAGCATCGGGGGGGGGACAGGGTCCTACGAGCAGTACGTC. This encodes CASIGGGTGSYEQYV.

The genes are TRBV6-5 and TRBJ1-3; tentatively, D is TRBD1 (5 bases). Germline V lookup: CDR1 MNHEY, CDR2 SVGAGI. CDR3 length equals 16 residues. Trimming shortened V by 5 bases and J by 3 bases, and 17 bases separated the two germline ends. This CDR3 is CASSPFRQGDGNTIYF. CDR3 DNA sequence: TGTGCCAGCAGTCCCTTTAGGCAGGGTGATGGAAACACCATATATTTT.

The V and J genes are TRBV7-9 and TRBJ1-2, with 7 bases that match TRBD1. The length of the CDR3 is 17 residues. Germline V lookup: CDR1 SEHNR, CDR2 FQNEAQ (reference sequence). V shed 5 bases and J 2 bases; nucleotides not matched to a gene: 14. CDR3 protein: CASSPTPNRGRNYGYTF. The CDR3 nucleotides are TGTGCCAGCAGCCCAACCCCAAACAGGGGAAGGAACTATGGCTACACCTTC. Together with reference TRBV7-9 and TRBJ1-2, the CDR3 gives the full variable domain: DTGVSQNPRHKITKRGQNVTFRCDPISEHNRLYWYRQTLGQGPEFLTYFQNEAQLEKSRLLSDRFSAERPKGSFSTLEIQRTEQGDSAMYLCASSPTPNRGRNYGYTFGSGTRLTVV.

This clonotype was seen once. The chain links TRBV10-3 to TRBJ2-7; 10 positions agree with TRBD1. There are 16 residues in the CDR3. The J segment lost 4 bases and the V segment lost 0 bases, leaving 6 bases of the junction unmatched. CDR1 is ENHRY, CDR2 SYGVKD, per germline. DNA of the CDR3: TGTGCCATCAGTGAGTCGACTCAGGACAGGGGGTACGAGCAGTACTTC. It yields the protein CAISESTQDRGYEQYF.

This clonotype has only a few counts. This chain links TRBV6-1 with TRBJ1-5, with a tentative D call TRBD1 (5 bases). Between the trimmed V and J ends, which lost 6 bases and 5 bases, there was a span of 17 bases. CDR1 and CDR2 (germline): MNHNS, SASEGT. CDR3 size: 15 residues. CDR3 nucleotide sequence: TGTGCCAGCAGCCCCAGGCGGCGAGGGGATCAGCCCCAGCATTTT. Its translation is CASSPRRRGDQPQHF.

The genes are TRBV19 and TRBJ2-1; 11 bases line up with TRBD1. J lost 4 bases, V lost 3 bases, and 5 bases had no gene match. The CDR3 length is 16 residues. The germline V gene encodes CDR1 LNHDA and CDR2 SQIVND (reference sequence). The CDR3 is CASSIPGTGGYNEQFF. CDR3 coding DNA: TGTGCCAGTAGTATTCCCGGGACAGGGGGATACAATGAGCAGTTCTTC.

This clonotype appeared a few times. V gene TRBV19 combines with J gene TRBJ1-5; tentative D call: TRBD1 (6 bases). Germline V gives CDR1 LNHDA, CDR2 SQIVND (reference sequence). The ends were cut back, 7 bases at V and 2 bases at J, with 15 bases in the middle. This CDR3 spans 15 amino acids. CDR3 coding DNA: TGTGCCAGTACCTTACAGGGATATGGCAATCAGCCCCAGCATTTT. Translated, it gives CASTLQGYGNQPQHF.

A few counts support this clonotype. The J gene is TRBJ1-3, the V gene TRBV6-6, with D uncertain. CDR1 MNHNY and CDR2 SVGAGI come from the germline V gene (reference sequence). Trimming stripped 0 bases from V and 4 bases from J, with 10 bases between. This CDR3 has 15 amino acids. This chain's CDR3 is CASSYSESWGNTIYF. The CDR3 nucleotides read TGTGCCAGCAGTTACTCGGAGAGTTGGGGAAACACCATATATTTT.

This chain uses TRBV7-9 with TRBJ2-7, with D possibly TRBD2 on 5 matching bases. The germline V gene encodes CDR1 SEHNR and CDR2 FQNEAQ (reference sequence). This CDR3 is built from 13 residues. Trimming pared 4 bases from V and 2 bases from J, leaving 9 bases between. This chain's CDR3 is CASSWTLTYEQYF. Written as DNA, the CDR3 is TGTGCCAGCAGCTGGACTCTTACCTACGAGCAGTACTTC.

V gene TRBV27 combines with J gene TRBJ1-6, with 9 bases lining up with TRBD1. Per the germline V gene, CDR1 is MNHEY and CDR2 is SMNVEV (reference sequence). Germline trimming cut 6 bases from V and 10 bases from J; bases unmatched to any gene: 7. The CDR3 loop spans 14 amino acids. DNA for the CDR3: TGTGCCAGCAGCTGGGACAGGGTTTGGTCACCCCTCCACTTT. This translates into CASSWDRVWSPLHF.

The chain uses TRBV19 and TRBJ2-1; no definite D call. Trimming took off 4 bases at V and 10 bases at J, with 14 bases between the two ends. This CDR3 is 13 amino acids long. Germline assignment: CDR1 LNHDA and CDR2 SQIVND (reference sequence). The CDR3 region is CASSTRTAREQFF. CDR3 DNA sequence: TGTGCCAGTAGTACCAGGACCGCGAGGGAGCAGTTCTTC.

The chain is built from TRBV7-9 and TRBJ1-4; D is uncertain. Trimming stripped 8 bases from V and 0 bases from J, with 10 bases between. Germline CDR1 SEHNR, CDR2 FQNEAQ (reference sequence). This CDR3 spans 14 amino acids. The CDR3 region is CASWEPATNEKLFF. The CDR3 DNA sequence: TGTGCCAGCTGGGAGCCTGCAACTAATGAAAAACTGTTTTTT.

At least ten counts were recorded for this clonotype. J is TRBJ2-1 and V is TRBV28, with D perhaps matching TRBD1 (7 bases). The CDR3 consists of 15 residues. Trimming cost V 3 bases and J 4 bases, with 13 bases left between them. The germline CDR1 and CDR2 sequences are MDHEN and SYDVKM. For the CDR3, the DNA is TGTGCCAGCAGTTTCTGGAGGGGGCTTTACAATGAGCAGTTCTTC. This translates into CASSFWRGLYNEQFF.

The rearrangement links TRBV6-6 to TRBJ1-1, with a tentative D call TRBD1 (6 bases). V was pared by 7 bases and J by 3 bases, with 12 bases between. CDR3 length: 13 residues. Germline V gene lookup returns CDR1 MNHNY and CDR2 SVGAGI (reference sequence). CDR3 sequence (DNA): TGTGCCAGCATCCCTGGGGGCGACACTGAAGCTTTCTTT. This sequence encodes CASIPGGDTEAFF.

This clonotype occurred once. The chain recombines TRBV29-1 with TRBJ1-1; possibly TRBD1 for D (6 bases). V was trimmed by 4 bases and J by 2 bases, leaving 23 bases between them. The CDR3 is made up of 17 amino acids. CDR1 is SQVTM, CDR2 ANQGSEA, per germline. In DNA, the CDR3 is TGCAGCGTTGGATTGAGGGGGACAAGGGGGACTAACACTGAAGCTTTCTTT. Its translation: CSVGLRGTRGTNTEAFF.

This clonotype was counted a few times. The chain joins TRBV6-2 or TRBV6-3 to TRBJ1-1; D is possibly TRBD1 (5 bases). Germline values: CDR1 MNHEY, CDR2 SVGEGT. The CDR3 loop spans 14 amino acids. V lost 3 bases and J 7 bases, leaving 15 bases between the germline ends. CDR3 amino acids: CASSYARETLEAFF. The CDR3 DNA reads TGTGCCAGCAGTTATGCCAGGGAGACTCTTGAAGCTTTCTTT.

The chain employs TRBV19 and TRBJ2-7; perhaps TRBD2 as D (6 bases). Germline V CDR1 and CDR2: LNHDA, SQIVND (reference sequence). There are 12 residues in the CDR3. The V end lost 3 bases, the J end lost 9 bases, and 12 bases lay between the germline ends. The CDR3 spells CASSISREAQYF. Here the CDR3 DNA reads TGTGCCAGTAGTATCTCGAGGGAGGCGCAGTACTTC.

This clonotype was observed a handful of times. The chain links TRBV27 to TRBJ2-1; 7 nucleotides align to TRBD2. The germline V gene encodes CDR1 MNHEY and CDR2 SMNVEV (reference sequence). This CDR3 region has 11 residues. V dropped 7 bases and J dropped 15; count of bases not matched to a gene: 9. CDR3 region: CASKSSGEVFF. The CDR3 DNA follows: TGTGCCAGCAAGAGCAGCGGGGAGGTGTTCTTC.

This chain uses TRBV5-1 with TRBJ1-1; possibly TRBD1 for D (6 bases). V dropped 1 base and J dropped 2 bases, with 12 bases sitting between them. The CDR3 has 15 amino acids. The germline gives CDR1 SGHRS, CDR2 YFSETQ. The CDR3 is CASSLSGGANTEAFF. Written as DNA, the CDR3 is TGCGCCAGCAGCTTGTCGGGGGGGGCTAACACTGAAGCTTTCTTT.

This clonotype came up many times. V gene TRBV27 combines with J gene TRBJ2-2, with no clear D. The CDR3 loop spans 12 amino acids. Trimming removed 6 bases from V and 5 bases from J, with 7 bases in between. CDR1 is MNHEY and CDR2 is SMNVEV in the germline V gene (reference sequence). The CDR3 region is CASSFITGELFF. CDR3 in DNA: TGTGCCAGCAGCTTTATAACCGGGGAGCTGTTTTTT.

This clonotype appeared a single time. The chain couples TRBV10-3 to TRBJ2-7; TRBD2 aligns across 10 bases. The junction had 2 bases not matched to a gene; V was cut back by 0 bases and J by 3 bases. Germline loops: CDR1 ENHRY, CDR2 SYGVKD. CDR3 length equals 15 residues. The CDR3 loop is CAISESLAGDYEQYV. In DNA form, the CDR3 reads TGTGCCATCAGTGAGTCGCTAGCGGGGGACTACGAGCAGTACGTC.

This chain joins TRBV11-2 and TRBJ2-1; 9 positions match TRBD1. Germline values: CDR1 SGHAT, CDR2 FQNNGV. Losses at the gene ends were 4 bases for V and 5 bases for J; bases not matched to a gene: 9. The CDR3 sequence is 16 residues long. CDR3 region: CASSSYRGPLDNEQFF. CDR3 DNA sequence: TGTGCCAGCAGCTCCTACAGGGGGCCGTTAGACAATGAGCAGTTCTTC.

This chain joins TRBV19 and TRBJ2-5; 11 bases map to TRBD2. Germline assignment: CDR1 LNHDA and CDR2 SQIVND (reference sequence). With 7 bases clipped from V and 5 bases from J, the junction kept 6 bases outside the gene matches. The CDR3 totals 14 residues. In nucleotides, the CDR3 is TGTGCCAGTAAACTAGCGGGGGTTGTGGAGACCCAGTACTTC. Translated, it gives CASKLAGVVETQYF. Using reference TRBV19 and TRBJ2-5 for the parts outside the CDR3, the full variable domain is DGGITQSPKYLFRKEGQNVTLSCEQNLNHDAMYWYRQDPGQGLRLIYYSQIVNDFQKGDIAEGYSVSREKKESFPLTVTSAQKNPTAFYLCASKLAGVVETQYFGPGTRLLVL.

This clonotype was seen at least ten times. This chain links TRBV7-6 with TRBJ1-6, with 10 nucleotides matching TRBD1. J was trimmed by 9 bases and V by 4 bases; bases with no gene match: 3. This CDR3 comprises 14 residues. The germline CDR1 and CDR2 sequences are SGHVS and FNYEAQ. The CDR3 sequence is CASSYGTGVSPLHF. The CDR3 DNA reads TGTGCCAGCAGCTACGGGACAGGGGTTTCACCCCTCCACTTT.

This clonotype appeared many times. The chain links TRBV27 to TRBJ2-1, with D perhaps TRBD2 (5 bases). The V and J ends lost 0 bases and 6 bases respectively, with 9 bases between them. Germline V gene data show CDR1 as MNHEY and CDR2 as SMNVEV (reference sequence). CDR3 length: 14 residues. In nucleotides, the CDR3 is TGTGCCAGCAGTTTATCGCCTAGCTTCAATGAGCAGTTCTTC. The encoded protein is CASSLSPSFNEQFF.

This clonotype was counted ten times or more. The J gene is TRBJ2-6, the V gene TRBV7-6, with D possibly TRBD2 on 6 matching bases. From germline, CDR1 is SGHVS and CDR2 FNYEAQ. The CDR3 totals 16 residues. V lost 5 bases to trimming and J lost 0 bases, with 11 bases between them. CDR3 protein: CASSRRESSGANVLTF. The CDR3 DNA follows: TGTGCCAGCAGCCGGAGGGAAAGCTCTGGGGCCAACGTCCTGACTTTC.

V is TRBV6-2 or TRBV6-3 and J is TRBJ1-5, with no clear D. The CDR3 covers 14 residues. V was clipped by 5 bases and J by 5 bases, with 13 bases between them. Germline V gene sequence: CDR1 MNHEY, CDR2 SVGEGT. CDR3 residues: CASSPPGVYQPQHF. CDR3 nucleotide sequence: TGTGCCAGCAGTCCCCCTGGGGTGTATCAGCCCCAGCATTTT.

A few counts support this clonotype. The CDR3 DNA sequence: TGTGCCAGCAGTTTCAAAATTGATATCTCCTATGGCTACACCTTC. Translating it yields CASSFKIDISYGYTF. The chain links TRBV7-9 to TRBJ1-2; D is undetermined. In germline, CDR1 is SEHNR, CDR2 FQNEAQ (reference sequence). Trimming removed 6 bases at V and 4 bases at J, with 18 bases between. This CDR3 spans 15 amino acids.